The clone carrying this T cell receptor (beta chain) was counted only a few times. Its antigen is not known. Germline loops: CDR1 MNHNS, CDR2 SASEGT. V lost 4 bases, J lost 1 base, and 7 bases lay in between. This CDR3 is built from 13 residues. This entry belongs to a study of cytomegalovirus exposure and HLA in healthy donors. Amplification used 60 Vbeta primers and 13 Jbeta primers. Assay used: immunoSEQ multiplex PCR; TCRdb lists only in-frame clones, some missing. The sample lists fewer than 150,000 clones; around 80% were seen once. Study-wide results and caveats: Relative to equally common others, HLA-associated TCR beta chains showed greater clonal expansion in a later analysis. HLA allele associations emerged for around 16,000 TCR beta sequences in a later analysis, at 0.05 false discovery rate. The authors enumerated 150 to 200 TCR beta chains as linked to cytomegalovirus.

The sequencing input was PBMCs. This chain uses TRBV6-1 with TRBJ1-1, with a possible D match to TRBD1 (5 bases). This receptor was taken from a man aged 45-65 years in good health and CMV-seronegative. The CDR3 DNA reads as TGTGCCAGCAGTGTTGACAGGAACACTGAAGCTTTCTTT. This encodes CASSVDRNTEAFF.